This TCR beta chain is from a study of cytomegalovirus exposure and HLA in healthy donors. With 10 bases clipped from V and 4 bases from J, the junction kept 12 bases outside the gene matches. The CDR3 runs 14 residues. Germline-derived CDR1 and CDR2 are MNHNS and SASEGT. The sample holds a few counts of this clone. Primers for the PCR totalled 60 Vbeta and 13 Jbeta. Assay used: immunoSEQ multiplex PCR; TCRdb lists only in-frame clones, some missing. The sample has around 90,000 clones, approximately 60% seen once; the top ten hold approximately 21%. The TCR originated in a woman aged 45-65 years in good health and CMV-seropositive. The rearrangement links TRBV6-1 to TRBJ1-2, with 7 bases lining up with TRBD1. The sequencing input was PBMCs. The CDR3 reads CATEEQGQAYGYTF. As DNA, the CDR3 is TGTGCCACCGAAGAACAGGGGCAGGCCTATGGCTACACCTTC.